This TCR beta chain was obtained from a study of blood T cell repertoires in COVID-19 (dated by TCRdb to 2018 to 2020). Regarding the complete study: Collaborator samples came from the United States, Italy and Spain and covered acute and convalescent phases of COVID-19. Sample metadata almost always included a de-identified subject ID, COVID-19 status, age in years and sex. The repertoires were made available in a free public database intended to serve as a resource for research on the immune response to SARS-CoV-2. The samples were drawn from the first 160 participants of the ongoing ImmuneRACE study and from 950 to 1,500 subjects provided by 6 global collaborators. The prospective study material was composed of cDNA or gDNA derived from T cells, B-cell-depleted T cells, or PBMCs. Subjects who had been exposed to COVID-19, were actively infected with it, or had recovered from it provided the deeply sampled blood TCRbeta repertoires that made up the dataset. HLA class I and class II types, where available, came from metadata supplied by the sample provider rather than from assay-based typing. Study-level results and caveats: The amount of clinical and demographic metadata varied by source and participant and was provided uncurated.

This clone came up a few times. What antigen it recognizes has not been identified. Within one base of it there is no much larger clone, and no base qualities were kept. TCRbeta CDR3 regions were amplified from genomic DNA by means of the immunoSEQ Assay, a bias-controlled multiplex PCR. The original pipeline was this. Nucleated cell counts per sample were estimated from amplification of reference gene primers within the assay. To quantify the absolute abundance of each unique TCRbeta CDR3 rearrangement, sequence reads were collapsed and filtered. For each sample, productive Simpson clonality was calculated as the square root of Simpson's diversity index over productive rearrangements. This immuneACCESS table, as held by TCRdb, lists in-frame sequences with V and J called but not all clones. Of the missing ones, under half trace to an unresolved V gene in checked studies; the others have no known cause. That table supplies the V and J calls and clone size; D and trimming were determined from the DNA. The sample table contains 200,000 to 250,000 clones; only one count was recorded for just under 85% of them. The ten largest clones add up to under 1.5% of the sample.

V and J are trimmed by 5 bases and 3 bases, and the gene matches miss 7 bases of the junction. From the cysteine through the phenylalanine, the CDR3 covers 16 amino acids. Just the 48-base CDR3 DNA is kept, in frame starting at base 1. CDR1 and CDR2, per the germline V gene (reference sequence), are SEHNR and FQNEAQ. Participants in the prospective study were enrolled through a virtual design, were aged roughly 18 to 100 years, and lived in roughly 24 United States geographic areas. To assign participants to cohorts, the prospective study relied on clinical history that participants themselves reported in a screening survey and a study questionnaire. Each participant in the prospective study had whole blood, serum and a nasopharyngeal or oropharyngeal swab collected by mobile phlebotomists. Additional blood draws and questionnaires over an approximately 2-month period could optionally be provided by prospective study participants. Blood samples from the prospective study were shipped frozen or at room temperature prior to DNA extraction.

Here the chain combines TRBV7-9 and TRBJ1-4; 9 central nucleotides agree with TRBD1. The sequenced sample was PBMCs or T cells enriched from blood (not recorded which). This receptor was obtained from a woman between 40 and 55 years old with acute COVID-19. The nucleotide sequence is TGTGCCAGCAGCCCTGGACAGGGGAGACCTAATGAAAAACTGTTTTTT. Its protein product is CASSPGQGRPNEKLFF.